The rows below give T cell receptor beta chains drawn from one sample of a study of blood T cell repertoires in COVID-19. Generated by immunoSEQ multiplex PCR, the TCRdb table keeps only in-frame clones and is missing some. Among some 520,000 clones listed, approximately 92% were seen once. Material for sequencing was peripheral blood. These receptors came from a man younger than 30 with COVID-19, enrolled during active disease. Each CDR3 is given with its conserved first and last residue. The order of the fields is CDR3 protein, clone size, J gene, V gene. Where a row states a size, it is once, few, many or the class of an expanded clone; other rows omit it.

cdr3_aa: CASSPQGRGNTIYF
clone_size: NA
j_call: TRBJ1-3
v_call: TRBV3-1/TRBV3-2

cdr3_aa: CASSRDSPKGPQHF
clone_size: NA
j_call: TRBJ1-5
v_call: TRBV6-5

cdr3_aa: CASSSSRTGGWETQYF
clone_size: NA
j_call: TRBJ2-5
v_call: TRBV7-8

cdr3_aa: CATHSTGNQPQHF
clone_size: NA
j_call: TRBJ1-5
v_call: TRBV19

cdr3_aa: CASSQDSGLGSNIQYF
clone_size: NA
j_call: TRBJ2-4
v_call: TRBV3-1/TRBV3-2

cdr3_aa: CASSLPPPQPQHF
clone_size: NA
j_call: TRBJ1-5
v_call: TRBV28

cdr3_aa: CASTPRRTGGGNQPQHF
clone_size: NA
j_call: TRBJ1-5
v_call: TRBV6-2/TRBV6-3

cdr3_aa: CASSHLYRVVTSYEQYF
clone_size: NA
j_call: TRBJ2-7
v_call: TRBV4-1

cdr3_aa: CASSKEGRRAAMDTEAFF
clone_size: NA
j_call: TRBJ1-1
v_call: TRBV21-1

cdr3_aa: CASSRPGQPYNEQFF
clone_size: NA
j_call: TRBJ2-1
v_call: TRBV5-4

cdr3_aa: CASQKRESTEAFF
clone_size: NA
j_call: TRBJ1-1
v_call: TRBV19

cdr3_aa: CASSPGVAGQLNTEAFF
clone_size: NA
j_call: TRBJ1-1
v_call: TRBV4-2

cdr3_aa: CASSQYTANEQFF
clone_size: NA
j_call: TRBJ2-1
v_call: TRBV3-1/TRBV3-2

cdr3_aa: CASSPGQGALSGANVLTF
clone_size: NA
j_call: TRBJ2-6
v_call: TRBV19

cdr3_aa: CASSEGQPYEQYF
clone_size: NA
j_call: TRBJ2-7
v_call: TRBV2

cdr3_aa: CASSPWGTSASMGYNEQFF
clone_size: NA
j_call: TRBJ2-1
v_call: TRBV6-6

cdr3_aa: CASSLGTDYTF
clone_size: once
j_call: TRBJ1-2
v_call: TRBV5-1

cdr3_aa: CASSPRTRTDEQFF
clone_size: NA
j_call: TRBJ2-1
v_call: TRBV11-3

cdr3_aa: CASSEQGLGPYEQYF
clone_size: once
j_call: TRBJ2-7
v_call: TRBV2

cdr3_aa: CASSLEGGPGIYGYTF
clone_size: NA
j_call: TRBJ1-2
v_call: TRBV5-1

cdr3_aa: CASAGTSVENEQFF
clone_size: once
j_call: TRBJ2-1
v_call: TRBV5-1

cdr3_aa: CASSQEAGEAGELFF
clone_size: NA
j_call: TRBJ2-2
v_call: TRBV4-1

cdr3_aa: CASSLGGDGSLHF
clone_size: few
j_call: TRBJ1-6
v_call: TRBV12-3/TRBV12-4

cdr3_aa: CASSLSTGTASSTDTQYF
clone_size: NA
j_call: TRBJ2-3
v_call: TRBV12-1

cdr3_aa: CATSDGQSDTQYF
clone_size: NA
j_call: TRBJ2-3
v_call: TRBV24-1